This T cell receptor (beta chain) derives from a study of CD8 T cells in ankylosing spondylitis. With molecular barcodes, quantitative 5'-RACE was used to make the TCR beta libraries. TCRdb processed the 5' RACE reads anew with MiXCR; each CDR3 protein has one entry. The data contain approximately 400,000 distinct CDR3 sequences, roughly 15% of them singletons. The V gene's germline CDR1 is MNHNS and CDR2 SASEGT. Trimming stripped 6 bases from V and 2 bases from J, with 11 bases between. The CDR3 is 14 amino acids. Study results and caveats: Clones linked to the disease showed a CD8+ phenotype. They occurred at relatively low frequencies in peripheral blood. Disease-linked clones reportedly showed significant enrichment in matched ankylosing spondylitis synovial fluid. Apparently characteristic of ankylosing spondylitis blood was a TCR beta motif (under ten highly homologous variants). Earlier reports found some motif variants in synovial fluid and blood in reactive arthritis.

Turning to this clonotype: What it binds is unknown.

Sequenced sample: blood, either unsorted or a sorted T cell fraction (not recorded which). The chain joins TRBV6-1 to TRBJ1-5; D is perhaps TRBD1 (5 bases). The TCR comes from a male donor with ankylosing spondylitis. This chain's CDR3 is CASREDIRNQPQHF. The CDR3 DNA is TGTGCCAGCAGAGAGGACATTCGCAATCAGCCCCAGCATTTT.